This T cell receptor (beta chain) was identified during a study of T cell repertoires in cytomegalovirus infection. One entry per CDR3 protein, called by TCRdb with MiXCR from the reads. The sample holds hundreds of thousands of distinct CDR3 sequences, less than 40% seen once. The CDR3 consists of 15 residues. V gave up 5 bases and J gave up 9 bases; unmatched junction bases: 12. Per the germline V gene, CDR1 is SGHTA and CDR2 is FQGNSA. This sequence joins TRBV7-2 and TRBJ2-1, with 8 nucleotides matching TRBD2. This sequence was found in a human donor in good health (CMV status not recorded). Some clones in this sample may be carry-over from other donors' samples. Sequencing was carried out using PBMCs. The CDR3: CASSGRPLADIEQFF. CDR3 bases: TGTGCCAGCAGCGGCCGACCACTAGCGGATATTGAGCAGTTCTTC.